These T cell receptor beta chains were read from a single sample in a study of blood T cell repertoires in COVID-19. The method was immunoSEQ multiplex PCR; TCRdb's version includes in-frame clones alone and lacks a portion of them. The sample consists of under 300,000 clones, 86% of them appearing once. Input material: peripheral blood. Every receptor here comes from a man at least 80 years old with acute or convalescent COVID-19. Both conserved end residues are part of each CDR3. D genes are given only for firm matches. Expanded clones get a size class; other rows say once, few or many, or leave the size out.

TRBV29-1	TRBJ2-5	NA	NA	CSVVIAGETQYF	TGCAGCGTTGTGATCGCGGGGGAGACCCAGTACTTC
TRBV4-2	TRBJ2-7	NA	NA	CASSQDTRSELVYEQYF	TGTGCCAGCAGCCAAGACACTAGGTCAGAGTTAGTCTACGAGCAGTACTTC
TRBV29-1	TRBJ2-7	NA	TRBD1	CSVARQGPYEQYF	TGCAGCGTTGCGAGACAGGGGCCCTACGAGCAGTACTTC
TRBV6-5	TRBJ1-4	NA	TRBD1	CASRPFQGANEKLFF	TGTGCCAGCAGGCCTTTCCAGGGGGCTAATGAAAAACTGTTTTTT
TRBV28	TRBJ1-5	NA	TRBD1	CASSSRQGGNQPQHF	TGTGCCAGCAGTTCCCGACAGGGGGGGAATCAGCCCCAGCATTTT
TRBV6-6	TRBJ1-4	NA	NA	CATGNEKLFF	TGTGCCACCGGTAATGAAAAACTGTTTTTT
TRBV15	TRBJ2-3	once	TRBD1	CATSTRTGATDTQYF	TGTGCCACCAGCACCCGGACAGGGGCCACAGATACGCAGTATTTT
TRBV28	TRBJ1-3	few	NA	CASSYISGLQRDSGNTIYF	TGTGCCAGCAGCTACATTTCGGGACTGCAAAGGGACTCTGGAAACACCATATATTTT
TRBV24-1	TRBJ2-7	NA	NA	CATSDHDRNGGPYEQYF	TGTGCCACCAGTGATCATGACAGGAATGGAGGTCCCTACGAGCAGTACTTC
TRBV15	TRBJ2-1	once	TRBD2	CATSRERGENNEQFF	TGTGCCACCAGCAGAGAGCGGGGGGAGAACAATGAGCAGTTCTTC
TRBV6-1	TRBJ2-7	NA	NA	CASRVSNEQYF	TGTGCCAGCCGGGTATCGAACGAGCAGTACTTC
TRBV19	TRBJ1-1	NA	NA	CASSKGTMNTEAFF	TGTGCCAGTAGTAAAGGGACAATGAACACTGAAGCTTTCTTT
TRBV28	TRBJ1-6	NA	NA	CASTLGQYNSPLHF	TGTGCCAGTACCTTGGGGCAGTATAATTCACCCCTCCACTTT
TRBV27	TRBJ2-3	NA	NA	CASSFFGTDTQYF	TGTGCCAGCAGTTTTTTCGGCACAGATACGCAGTATTTT
TRBV28	TRBJ2-4	NA	NA	CASSLPQGSKNIQYF	TGTGCCAGCAGTCTCCCACAGGGTTCCAAAAACATTCAGTACTTC
TRBV18	TRBJ2-5	once	NA	CASSPTEGTQETQYF	TGTGCCAGCTCCCCTACCGAGGGTACCCAAGAGACCCAGTACTTC
TRBV7-3	TRBJ2-1	NA	NA	CASTPGPPLPSRNEQFF	TGTGCCAGCACTCCAGGTCCCCCTCTCCCGTCGCGCAATGAGCAGTTCTTC
TRBV6-2/TRBV6-3	TRBJ1-5	NA	NA	CASSYSSGARNQPQHF	TGTGCCAGCAGTTACTCGTCAGGGGCCCGCAATCAGCCCCAGCATTTT
TRBV5-1	TRBJ2-5	NA	NA	CASSLELGRGETQYF	TGCGCCAGCAGCTTGGAGTTGGGCAGGGGAGAGACCCAGTACTTC
TRBV3-1/TRBV3-2	TRBJ1-6	NA	NA	CASSQGVWDKGSSYNSPLHF	TGTGCCAGCAGCCAAGGAGTTTGGGACAAAGGTTCTTCCTATAATTCACCCCTCCACTTT
TRBV5-1	TRBJ1-6	NA	NA	CASSLREPNSPLHF	TGCGCCAGCAGCCTCAGGGAACCTAATTCACCCCTCCACTTT
TRBV7-2	TRBJ2-2	NA	TRBD1	CASSFGDRRTTGELFF	TGTGCCAGCAGCTTTGGGGACAGGCGAACCACCGGGGAGCTGTTTTTT
TRBV28	TRBJ1-5	NA	TRBD1	CASSLRGSNQPQHF	TGTGCCAGCAGTCTCAGGGGGAGCAATCAGCCCCAGCATTTT
TRBV7-9	TRBJ1-2	NA	NA	CASSSSGGGGGYTF	TGTGCCAGCAGCTCTTCAGGTGGGGGAGGCGGCTACACCTTC
TRBV6-1	TRBJ1-5	NA	NA	CASSESAGKNGPQHF	TGTGCCAGCAGTGAGAGTGCGGGGAAAAACGGACCCCAGCATTTT
TRBV11-3	TRBJ2-3	NA	NA	CASSFRAGTQYF	TGTGCCAGCAGCTTCCGAGCCGGTACGCAGTATTTT
TRBV3-1/TRBV3-2	TRBJ2-4	NA	TRBD2	CASSQAPGTSGRVKYF	TGTGCCAGCAGCCAAGCCCCGGGGACTAGCGGGAGGGTTAAGTACTTC
TRBV15	TRBJ1-2	NA	NA	CATSSLGINNGYTF	TGTGCCACCAGCAGCCTCGGGATTAACAATGGCTACACCTTC
TRBV5-4	TRBJ2-2	NA	NA	CASSLEGKVLAGELFF	TGTGCCAGCAGCTTGGAGGGGAAGGTATTGGCCGGGGAGCTGTTTTTT
TRBV7-2	TRBJ2-3	once	NA	CAIPAGGSTDTQYF	TGTGCCATCCCGGCAGGCGGGAGCACAGATACGCAGTATTTT
TRBV4-1	TRBJ1-5	NA	TRBD1	CASSQKGTGNQPQHF	TGCGCCAGCAGCCAAAAAGGGACAGGGAATCAGCCCCAGCATTTT
TRBV7-8	TRBJ1-6	NA	NA	CASSLEGGALHF	TGTGCCAGCAGCTTAGAAGGGGGAGCCCTCCACTTT
TRBV12-3/TRBV12-4	TRBJ1-1	NA	TRBD1	CASSGQGLSEAFF	TGTGCCAGCAGTGGACAGGGGTTATCTGAAGCTTTCTTT
TRBV14	TRBJ2-7	NA	NA	CASSLLTGPYEQYF	TGTGCCAGCAGCCTTTTGACAGGACCCTACGAGCAGTACTTC
TRBV28	TRBJ1-4	NA	TRBD1	CASSPLTGGSRTNEKLFF	TGTGCCAGCAGTCCCCTGACAGGGGGATCAAGGACTAATGAAAAACTGTTTTTT
TRBV6-5	TRBJ2-1	once	NA	CATYGSRQFF	TGTGCCACTTACGGGAGTAGGCAGTTCTTC